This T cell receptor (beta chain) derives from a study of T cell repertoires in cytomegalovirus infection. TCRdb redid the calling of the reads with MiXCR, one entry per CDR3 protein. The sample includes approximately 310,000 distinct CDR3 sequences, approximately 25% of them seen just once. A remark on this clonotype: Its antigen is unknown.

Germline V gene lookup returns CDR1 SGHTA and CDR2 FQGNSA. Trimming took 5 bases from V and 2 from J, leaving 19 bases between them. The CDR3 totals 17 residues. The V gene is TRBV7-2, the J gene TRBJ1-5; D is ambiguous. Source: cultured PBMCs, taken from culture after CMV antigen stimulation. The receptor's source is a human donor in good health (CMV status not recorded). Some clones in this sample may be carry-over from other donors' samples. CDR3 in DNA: TGTGCCAGCAGCCTATCCTTGACCCGCCAGGGCAATCAGCCCCAGCATTTT. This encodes CASSLSLTRQGNQPQHF.